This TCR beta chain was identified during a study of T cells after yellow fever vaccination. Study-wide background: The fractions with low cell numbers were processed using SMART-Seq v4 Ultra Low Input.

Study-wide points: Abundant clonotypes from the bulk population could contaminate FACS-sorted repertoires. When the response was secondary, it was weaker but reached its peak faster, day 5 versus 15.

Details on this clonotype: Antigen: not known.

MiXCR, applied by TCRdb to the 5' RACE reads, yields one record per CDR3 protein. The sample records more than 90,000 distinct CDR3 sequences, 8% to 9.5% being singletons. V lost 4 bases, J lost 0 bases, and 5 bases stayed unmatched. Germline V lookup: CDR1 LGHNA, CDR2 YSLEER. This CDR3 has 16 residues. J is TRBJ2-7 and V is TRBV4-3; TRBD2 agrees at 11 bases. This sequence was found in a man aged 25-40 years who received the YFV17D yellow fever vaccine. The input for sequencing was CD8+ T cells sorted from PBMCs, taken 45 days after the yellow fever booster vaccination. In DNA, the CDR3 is TGCGCCAGCAGCCCGGGACTAGCGGAAAGCTCCTACGAGCAGTACTTC. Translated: CASSPGLAESSYEQYF.